These 18 T cell receptor beta chains came from one sample sequenced in a study of shared clonotypes between healthy human individuals. Sequenced by immunoSEQ multiplex PCR; TCRdb stores in-frame clones only, minus some. The sample consists of around 1.4 million clones, about 98.5% of them appearing once. The sample consisted of naive CD4+ T cells sorted from blood. Specified subset: CD45RA+ positively selected. These TCRs come from a man aged 25 to 40 in good health.

This clone occurred once. J is TRBJ2-7 and V is TRBV6-5, with 11 bases aligning to TRBD2. This CDR3 is 16 amino acids long. Per germline, CDR1 MNHEY and CDR2 SVGAGI. V was clipped by 3 bases and J by 3 bases; unmatched bases: 7. The CDR3 DNA reads as TGTGCCAGCAGTTATCTTAGCGGGAGGGTTAGCTACGAGCAGTACTTC. As protein: CASSYLSGRVSYEQYF.

V usage is TRBV5-1 and J usage is TRBJ2-3; 7 bases map to TRBD1. The germline V gene encodes CDR1 SGHRS and CDR2 YFSETQ. The CDR3 totals 14 residues. V dropped 9 bases and J dropped 0; count of bases not matched to a gene: 7. The CDR3: CATARDRSTDTQYF. DNA for the CDR3: TGCGCCACAGCGAGGGACAGAAGCACAGATACGCAGTATTTT.

The chain links TRBV5-5 to TRBJ1-5, with D perhaps matching TRBD1 (5 bases). V shed 6 bases and J shed 6 bases, with 16 bases lying between them. This CDR3 is 14 amino acids long. Germline V CDR1 and CDR2: SGHKS, YYEKEE (reference sequence). The CDR3 nucleotides are TGTGCCAGCACCAGAGGGGTATCGGGTCAGCCCCAGCATTTT. Its translation: CASTRGVSGQPQHF.

The V gene is TRBV5-8, the J gene TRBJ2-1; D unresolved. Between the trimmed V and J ends, which lost 7 bases and 8 bases, there was a span of 10 bases. Germline V lookup: CDR1 SGHTS, CDR2 YDEGEE. The length of the CDR3 is 11 residues. The CDR3 sequence is CASPKVHEQFF. CDR3 in DNA: TGTGCCAGCCCGAAGGTTCATGAGCAGTTCTTC. Full variable domain (outside the CDR3, taken from reference TRBV5-8 and TRBJ2-1): EAGVTQSPTHLIKTRGQQATLRCSPISGHTSVYWYQQALGLGLQFLLWYDEGEERNRGNFPPRFSGRQFPNYSSELNVNALELEDSALYLCASPKVHEQFFGPGTRLTVL.

This sequence joins TRBV6-1 and TRBJ2-3, with D perhaps matching TRBD2 (6 bases). The CDR3 covers 15 residues. With 6 bases removed from V and 3 bases from J, the gap between germline ends came to 16 bases. CDR1 is MNHNS and CDR2 is SASEGT in the germline V gene. Here the CDR3 reads CASRDSGFRTDTQYF. In DNA, the CDR3 is TGTGCCAGCAGAGATAGCGGATTCAGGACAGATACGCAGTATTTT.

The chain employs TRBV15 and TRBJ1-2, with 9 bases identical to TRBD1. The V gene end was trimmed by 3 bases and the J gene end by 4 bases; junction bases not matched to a gene: 6. CDR1 and CDR2 from the germline V gene are LNHNV and YYDKDF (reference sequence). The CDR3 loop spans 15 amino acids. The CDR3 here is CATSRGQGAAYGYTF. CDR3 sequence (DNA): TGTGCCACCAGCAGGGGACAGGGAGCGGCCTATGGCTACACCTTC.

The count of this clone is one. The rearrangement links TRBV5-6 to TRBJ2-5; TRBD2 might be the D (6 bases). From germline, CDR1 is SGHDT and CDR2 YYEEEE. V was shortened by 4 bases and J by 2 bases, with 18 bases between the two germline ends. The CDR3 totals 16 residues. The CDR3 is CASSLRTISAQETQYF. CDR3 coding DNA: TGTGCCAGCAGCCTTCGGACTATTTCGGCGCAAGAGACCCAGTACTTC.

The V gene is TRBV6-5, the J gene TRBJ1-3; D possibly corresponds to TRBD1 (5 bases). V lost 5 bases, J lost 2 bases, and 10 bases lay in between. The CDR3 extends over 14 amino acids. Germline lookup yields CDR1 MNHEY and CDR2 SVGAGI. Here the CDR3 reads CASSTTATGNTIYF. The CDR3 DNA reads TGTGCCAGCAGTACGACAGCAACTGGAAACACCATATATTTT.

The genes are TRBV10-3 and TRBJ2-3; 8 bases are shared with TRBD2. The CDR3 sequence is 16 residues long. The germline V gene encodes CDR1 ENHRY and CDR2 SYGVKD. V was clipped by 3 bases and J by 0 bases; unmatched bases: 5. CDR3 in DNA: TGTGCCATCAGTGAACAAGCGGGAGCTAGCACAGATACGCAGTATTTT. Protein product: CAISEQAGASTDTQYF.

The rearrangement links TRBV7-6 to TRBJ2-7; D not resolved. V was shortened by 3 bases and J by 5 bases, with 5 bases between the two germline ends. Germline V gene sequence: CDR1 SGHVS, CDR2 FNYEAQ. The CDR3 has 11 residues. The CDR3 DNA reads TGTGCCAGCAGCTTGATGCACGAGCAGTACTTC. The encoded protein is CASSLMHEQYF.

The V gene is TRBV6-1, the J gene TRBJ2-7, with a possible D match to TRBD2 (6 bases). CDR3 length: 14 residues. Germline assignment: CDR1 MNHNS and CDR2 SASEGT. The germline V and J ends were trimmed by 5 bases and 2 bases, with 13 bases remaining between them. CDR3 DNA: TGTGCCAGCAGTTCCGACCGGGGGACCTACGAGCAGTACTTC. It codes for CASSSDRGTYEQYF.

The chain joins TRBV18 to TRBJ2-1; 7 positions match TRBD1. From germline, CDR1 is KGHSH and CDR2 LQKENI. After removal of 3 bases from V and 6 bases from J, the junction contained 8 bases not matched to a gene. This CDR3 comprises 15 residues. This chain's CDR3 is CASSPVTGSANEQFF. The CDR3 nucleotides read TGTGCCAGCTCACCGGTGACAGGGTCCGCCAATGAGCAGTTCTTC. The full variable domain, its missing parts supplied by reference TRBV18 and TRBJ2-1, is NAGVMQNPRHLVRRRGQEARLRCSPMKGHSHVYWYRQLPEEGLKFMVYLQKENIIDESGMPKERFSAEFPKEGPSILRIQQVVRGDSAAYFCASSPVTGSANEQFFGPGTRLTVL.

The rearrangement links TRBV9 to TRBJ2-2, with 8 bases aligning to TRBD1. Per the germline V gene, CDR1 is SGDLS and CDR2 is YYNGEE. Unmatched junction bases numbered 5, after V lost 4 bases and J lost 0 bases. The CDR3 totals 16 residues. CDR3 in DNA: TGTGCCAGCAGCCCGGGGGACAGGACGAACACCGGGGAGCTGTTTTTT. Its translation: CASSPGDRTNTGELFF.

The genes are TRBV7-2 and TRBJ1-4; D gene uncertain. Trimming cost V 1 base and J 2 bases, with 5 bases left between them. Germline assignment: CDR1 SGHTA and CDR2 FQGNSA. This CDR3 has 14 amino acids. CDR3 coding DNA: TGTGCCAGCAGCTTAGTTTCGACTAATGAAAAACTGTTTTTT. Amino acid sequence: CASSLVSTNEKLFF. Together with reference TRBV7-2 and TRBJ1-4, the CDR3 gives the full variable domain: GAGVSQSPSNKVTEKGKDVELRCDPISGHTALYWYRQSLGQGLEFLIYFQGNSAPDKSGLPSDRFSAERTGGSVSTLTIQRTQQEDSAVYLCASSLVSTNEKLFFGSGTQLSVL.

Details on this clone: Relative to the germline gene, one junction end is altered; a read error may explain this. V and J are TRBV7-8 and TRBJ1-5; D gene uncertain. This CDR3 is built from 13 residues. Germline V gene sequence: CDR1 SGHVS, CDR2 FQNEAQ. Here the CDR3 reads CASSFHSSQPQHF. CDR3 coding DNA: TGTGCCAGCAGCTTCCATAGCAGTCAGCCCCAGCATTTT.

This clone was detected only once. The chain links TRBV6-5 to TRBJ2-1, with 9 bases identical to TRBD2. The CDR3 loop spans 16 amino acids. Trimming cost V 2 bases and J 7 bases; bases outside gene matches: 9. Germline CDR1 reads MNHEY; CDR2 reads SVGAGI. Written as DNA, the CDR3 is TGTGCCAGCAGTTACCGATGGCGGGAGGGTTGGAATGAGCAGTTCTTC. Protein: CASSYRWREGWNEQFF.

The chain couples TRBV19 to TRBJ2-2; TRBD1 might be the D (5 bases). V gave up 3 bases and J gave up 0 bases, with 11 bases separating them. CDR3 length: 16 residues. Germline values: CDR1 LNHDA, CDR2 SQIVND (reference sequence). CDR3 DNA sequence: TGTGCCAGTAGTATTTGGCGACAGTCGAACACCGGGGAGCTGTTTTTT. Translation gives CASSIWRQSNTGELFF.

The V and J genes are TRBV7-2 and TRBJ2-7; 7 bases fit TRBD2. Germline V lookup: CDR1 SGHTA, CDR2 FQGNSA. The CDR3 has 14 amino acids. J lost 0 bases, V lost 2 bases, and 1 base had no gene match. The DNA of the CDR3 is TGTGCCAGCAGCTTACTAGCGGCCTCCTACGAGCAGTACTTC. Its translation: CASSLLAASYEQYF.